Here is one T cell receptor (beta chain) with its context. The PCR used 60 Vbeta and 13 Jbeta primers. TCRdb's copy holds only in-frame clones and misses some; the assay was immunoSEQ multiplex PCR. The table records approximately 200,000 clones, roughly 79% of them present only once. These data come from a study of cytomegalovirus exposure and HLA in healthy donors. The V end lost 0 bases, the J end lost 0 bases, and 4 bases lay between the germline ends. The CDR3 loop spans 13 amino acids. Germline CDR1 reads GTSNPN; CDR2 reads SVGIG (reference sequence). Sequences were obtained from PBMCs. The chain uses TRBV30 and TRBJ2-3; no clear D gene. This clonotype was obtained from a woman aged 18-29 years in good health and CMV-seronegative. CDR3 loop: CAWSVESTDTQYF. DNA of the CDR3: TGTGCCTGGAGTGTCGAGAGCACAGATACGCAGTATTTT. The entire variable domain, with the rest obtained from reference TRBV30 and TRBJ2-3, is as follows: SQTIHQWPATLVQPVGSPLSLECTVEGTSNPNLYWYRQAAGRGLQLLFYSVGIGQISSEVPQNLSASRPQDRQFILSSKKLLLSDSGFYLCAWSVESTDTQYFGPGTRLTVL.